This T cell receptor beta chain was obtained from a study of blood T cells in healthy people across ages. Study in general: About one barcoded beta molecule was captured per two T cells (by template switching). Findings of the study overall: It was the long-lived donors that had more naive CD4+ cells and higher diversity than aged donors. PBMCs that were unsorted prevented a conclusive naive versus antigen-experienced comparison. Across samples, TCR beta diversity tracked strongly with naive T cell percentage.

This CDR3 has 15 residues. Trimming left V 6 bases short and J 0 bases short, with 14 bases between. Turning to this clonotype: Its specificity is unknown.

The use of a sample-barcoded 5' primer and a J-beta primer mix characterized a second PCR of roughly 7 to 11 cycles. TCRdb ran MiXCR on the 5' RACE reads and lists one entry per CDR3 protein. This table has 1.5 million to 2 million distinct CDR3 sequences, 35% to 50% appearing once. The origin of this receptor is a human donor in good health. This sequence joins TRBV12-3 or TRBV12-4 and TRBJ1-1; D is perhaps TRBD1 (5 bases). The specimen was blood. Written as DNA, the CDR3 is TGTGCCAGCAGCCGGTGGGGCAGCATGAACACTGAAGCTTTCTTT. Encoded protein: CASSRWGSMNTEAFF.